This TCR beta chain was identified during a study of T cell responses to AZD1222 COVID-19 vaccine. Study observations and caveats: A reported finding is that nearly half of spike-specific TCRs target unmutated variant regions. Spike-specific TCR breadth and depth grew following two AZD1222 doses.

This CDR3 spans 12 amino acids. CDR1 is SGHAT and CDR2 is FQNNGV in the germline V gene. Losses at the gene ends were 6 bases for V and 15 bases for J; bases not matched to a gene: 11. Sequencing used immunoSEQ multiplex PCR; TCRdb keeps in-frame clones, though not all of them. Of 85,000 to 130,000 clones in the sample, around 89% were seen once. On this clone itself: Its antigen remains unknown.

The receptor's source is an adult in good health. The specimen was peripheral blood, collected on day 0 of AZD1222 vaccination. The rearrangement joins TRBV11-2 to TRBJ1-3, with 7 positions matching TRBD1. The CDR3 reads CASSSTGVRGYF. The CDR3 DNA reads TGTGCCAGCAGTTCTACAGGGGTCCGAGGATATTTT.